This T cell receptor beta chain was identified in a study of CD8 T cells in Susac syndrome. RNA, at about 0.5 to 1 ug, was reverse transcribed with random hexamers. The authors amplified TCR beta CDR3 across 54 Vbeta and 13 Jbeta using immunoSEQ multiplex PCR. Each CDR3 protein gets one entry after TCRdb re-called the immunoSEQ multiplex PCR reads with MiXCR. The sample consists of about 200,000 distinct CDR3 sequences, approximately 95% of them appearing once. Blood CD8+ and CD4+ T cells underwent high-throughput TCR beta sequencing. The sequence was collected from a human donor in good health. The sequencing input was CD4+ T cells from PBMCs.

The CDR3 protein is CSVVGSLYGYTF. The CDR3 coding sequence is TGCAGCGTTGTTGGCAGCCTCTATGGCTACACCTTC. This chain links TRBV29-1 with TRBJ1-2; D remains unclear. The CDR3 totals 12 residues. V lost 4 bases, J lost 4 bases, and 10 bases lay in between. Germline V gene lookup returns CDR1 SQVTM and CDR2 ANQGSEA.